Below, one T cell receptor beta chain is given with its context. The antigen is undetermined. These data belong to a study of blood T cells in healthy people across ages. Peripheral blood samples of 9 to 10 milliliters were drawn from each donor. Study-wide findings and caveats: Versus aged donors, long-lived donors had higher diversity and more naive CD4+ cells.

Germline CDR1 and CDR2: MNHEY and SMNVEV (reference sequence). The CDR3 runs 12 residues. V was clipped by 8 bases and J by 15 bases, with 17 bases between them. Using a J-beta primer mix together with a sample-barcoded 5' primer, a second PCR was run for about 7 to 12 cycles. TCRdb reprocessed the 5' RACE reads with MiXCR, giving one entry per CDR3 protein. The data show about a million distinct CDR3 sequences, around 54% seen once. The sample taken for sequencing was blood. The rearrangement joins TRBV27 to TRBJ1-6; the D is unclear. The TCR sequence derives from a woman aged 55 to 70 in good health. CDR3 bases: TGTGCCAGCCCTCCTATAAGTTTACTCCTCCACTTT. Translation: CASPPISLLLHF.